These 2 T cell receptor beta chains came from one sample sequenced in a study of T cell repertoires in cytomegalovirus infection (dated by TCRdb to the late 2010s). The run used an Illumina HiSeq 1500. TCRdb itself trimmed the public reads at Q25 with fastp, ran MiXCR and retained productive beta chains. CDR3 protein duplicates are merged, each entry listing the most common genes and DNA. This sample lists just under 550,000 distinct CDR3 sequences; 26% were detected once. Less than 15% of the sample is in the top ten clones. Sequenced sample: PBMCs. These receptors were taken from a human donor in good health (CMV status not recorded). Some clones in this sample may be carry-over from other donors' samples.

Of note for this clonotype: Given a much more abundant clone one base away, this may be a read error. This chain uses TRBV7-2 with TRBJ1-1; D is unclear. From germline, CDR1 is SGHTA and CDR2 FQGNSA. This CDR3 spans 15 amino acids. Deletions cut 1 base from V and 4 bases from J, with 13 bases between. The CDR3 loop reads CASSLVQTWGTEAFF. The CDR3, as DNA: TGTGCCAGCAGCTTAGTCCAAACATGGGGCACTGAAGCTTTCTTT.

The chain combines TRBV14 with TRBJ2-3; 7 positions match TRBD2. Trimming at V came to 3 bases and at J to 1 base, leaving 7 bases not matched to a gene. Germline assignment: CDR1 SGHDN and CDR2 FVKESK. CDR3 size: 16 residues. CDR3 amino acids: CASSQSAGEGTDTQYF. DNA of the CDR3: TGTGCCAGCAGCCAGTCGGCGGGAGAAGGCACAGATACGCAGTATTTT.